A single sample is the source of the 29 T cell receptor beta chains below, sequenced in a study of cytomegalovirus exposure and HLA in healthy donors. The study ran its PCR with 60 Vbeta and 13 Jbeta primers. Data came from immunoSEQ multiplex PCR; TCRdb stores just in-frame clones and leaves some out. This sample carries around 120,000 clones, about four fifths of them seen once, and the ten largest clones take roughly 1.5%. The specimen was PBMCs. The origin of the receptors is a woman under 30 in good health and CMV-seronegative.

This clone was recorded a few times. The genes are TRBV5-1 and TRBJ1-1; TRBD1 is a possible D gene (5 bases). V gave up 6 bases and J gave up 4 bases, with 10 bases separating them. Germline V lookup: CDR1 SGHRS, CDR2 YFSETQ. The CDR3 sequence is 12 residues long. In nucleotides, the CDR3 is TGCGCCAGCATGGGGGGGAGCACTGAAGCTTTCTTT. Translation gives CASMGGSTEAFF.

V and J are TRBV6-8 and TRBJ1-5, with 7 bases fitting TRBD1. V dropped 6 bases and J dropped 4; count of bases not matched to a gene: 6. From germline, CDR1 is MNHGY and CDR2 SAAAGT. The CDR3 spans 14 residues. CDR3 nucleotide sequence: TGTGCCAGCAGCCCGGGGACAGAGAATCAGCCCCAGCATTTT. This sequence encodes CASSPGTENQPQHF.

The chain is built from TRBV5-6 and TRBJ2-3; tentatively, D is TRBD1 (6 bases). This CDR3 region has 14 residues. CDR1 is SGHDT, CDR2 YYEEEE, per germline. V was cut by 3 bases and J by 5 bases, with 13 bases left in between. CDR3 DNA sequence: TGTGCCAGCAGCTCCGCGACAGGAGGAGATACGCAGTATTTT. It translates to CASSSATGGDTQYF.

The chain combines TRBV7-9 with TRBJ2-7; D unclear. The CDR3 covers 14 residues. Trimming removed 6 bases from V and 2 bases from J, with 14 bases in between. The germline CDR1 and CDR2 sequences are SEHNR and FQNEAQ (reference sequence). The CDR3 DNA reads as TGTGCCAGCAGGGGCCCCTCTGCCGCCTACGAGCAGTACTTC. Its protein is CASRGPSAAYEQYF.

The chain uses TRBV28 and TRBJ2-3, with 8 positions matching TRBD2. Germline CDR1 MDHEN, CDR2 SYDVKM. V lost 6 bases to trimming and J lost 2 bases; unmatched junction nucleotides: 10. The CDR3 has 16 amino acids. CDR3 in DNA: TGTGCCAGCAGCCCCCGTGGTAGCGGGGCCACAGATACGCAGTATTTT. Its translation is CASSPRGSGATDTQYF.

The chain has TRBV30 and TRBJ2-7; D is perhaps TRBD2 (5 bases). This CDR3 is 16 amino acids long. The germline V gene has CDR1 GTSNPN and CDR2 SVGIG (reference sequence). Trimming left V 0 bases short and J 0 bases short, with 15 bases between. CDR3 in DNA: TGTGCCTGGAGTGTAGATCCGGGATCCTACTCCTACGAGCAGTACTTC. The encoded protein is CAWSVDPGSYSYEQYF. The full variable domain, with the rest looked up from reference TRBV30 and TRBJ2-7, is SQTIHQWPATLVQPVGSPLSLECTVEGTSNPNLYWYRQAAGRGLQLLFYSVGIGQISSEVPQNLSASRPQDRQFILSSKKLLLSDSGFYLCAWSVDPGSYSYEQYFGPGTRLTVT.

The genes are TRBV6-1 and TRBJ2-5; perhaps TRBD1 as D (5 bases). Germline values: CDR1 MNHNS, CDR2 SASEGT. Trimming pared 7 bases from V and 1 base from J, leaving 13 bases between. This CDR3 contains 14 residues. CDR3 sequence (DNA): TGTGCCAGCAAAATCGGACAAGTCCAAGAGACCCAGTACTTC. It is translated as CASKIGQVQETQYF.

The chain is built from TRBV5-1 and TRBJ1-1; D is unclear. Germline values: CDR1 SGHRS, CDR2 YFSETQ. V was cut by 2 bases and J by 0 bases, with 11 bases left in between. The CDR3 has 15 residues. CDR3 in amino acids: CASSFTTGMNTEAFF. In DNA, the CDR3 is TGCGCCAGCAGCTTCACGACGGGAATGAACACTGAAGCTTTCTTT. Full variable domain (remainder filled in from reference TRBV5-1 and TRBJ1-1): KAGVTQTPRYLIKTRGQQVTLSCSPISGHRSVSWYQQTPGQGLQFLFEYFSETQRNKGNFPGRFSGRQFSNSRSEMNVSTLELGDSALYLCASSFTTGMNTEAFFGQGTRLTVV.

The rearrangement uses TRBV27 and TRBJ1-6, with 12 bases fitting TRBD1. The ends lost 6 bases at V and 7 bases at J; junction bases unmatched: 7. The CDR3 contains 16 residues. Germline CDR1 is MNHEY and CDR2 is SMNVEV (reference sequence). The CDR3 coding sequence is TGTGCCAGCAGACCCGGGACAGGGGGCTTCAATTCACCCCTCCACTTT. This codes for CASRPGTGGFNSPLHF.

The chain uses TRBV6-5 and TRBJ1-6; TRBD1 might be the D (6 bases). Germline lookup yields CDR1 MNHEY and CDR2 SVGAGI. CDR3 size: 15 residues. V was clipped by 5 bases and J by 7 bases, with 15 bases between them. The CDR3 reads CASSPTGTSNSPLHF. The DNA for the CDR3 is TGTGCCAGCAGTCCAACAGGGACCTCAAATTCACCCCTCCACTTT.

V gene TRBV5-1 combines with J gene TRBJ1-4, with D possibly TRBD1 on 6 matching bases. The CDR3 runs to 13 residues. Germline V gene sequence: CDR1 SGHRS, CDR2 YFSETQ. The V end was cut by 2 bases, the J end by 8 bases, with 10 bases between. As DNA, the CDR3 is TGCGCCAGCAGCTTTATGGACAGCGAAAAACTGTTTTTT. The encoded protein is CASSFMDSEKLFF.

This clone has more than one count but fewer than ten. The rearrangement uses TRBV7-9 and TRBJ1-2, with D possibly TRBD1 on 6 matching bases. Trimming removed 5 bases at V and 8 bases at J, with 18 bases between. Germline V CDR1 and CDR2: SEHNR, FQNEAQ (reference sequence). The CDR3 totals 14 residues. In DNA form, the CDR3 reads TGTGCCAGCAGCCCCGGACAGTTCGATTCCGGCTACACCTTC. It specifies CASSPGQFDSGYTF.

This clone was picked up a small number of times. The chain carries TRBV6-1 and TRBJ2-3; perhaps TRBD1 as D (5 bases). The CDR3 consists of 14 residues. Germline CDR1 and CDR2: MNHNS and SASEGT. Trimming left V 6 bases short and J 4 bases short, with 14 bases between. The CDR3 sequence is CASSGLWGADTQYF. The CDR3 DNA is TGTGCCAGCAGCGGCCTGTGGGGCGCAGATACGCAGTATTTT.

V is TRBV11-2 and J is TRBJ1-5; weak D call: TRBD1 (6 bases). CDR1 is SGHAT, CDR2 FQNNGV, per germline. V dropped 6 bases and J dropped 6 bases, with 15 bases sitting between them. CDR3 size: 14 residues. The CDR3 bases are TGTGCCAGCAGTGGGGGAGGGGGGCTTCAGCCCCAGCATTTT. Translated: CASSGGGGLQPQHF.

The chain combines TRBV6-1 with TRBJ1-6; D is possibly TRBD1 (5 bases). Trimming cost V 10 bases and J 13 bases, with 20 bases left between them. This CDR3 contains 13 residues. The germline CDR1 and CDR2 sequences are MNHNS and SASEGT. CDR3 bases: TGTGCCACCCTTGGGCAGGGTTATTTCCCCCTCCACTTT. The encoded protein is CATLGQGYFPLHF.

The gene calls are TRBV5-6 and TRBJ1-1, with D perhaps TRBD1 (6 bases). This CDR3 has 13 residues. V was pared by 4 bases and J by 3 bases, with 10 bases between. CDR1 SGHDT and CDR2 YYEEEE come from the germline V gene. CDR3 sequence: CASSPRGYTEAFF. The CDR3 DNA sequence: TGTGCCAGCAGCCCGAGGGGGTACACTGAAGCTTTCTTT.

The chain carries TRBV6-6 and TRBJ1-2; TRBD1 matches 8 bases. CDR3 length equals 14 residues. Per germline, CDR1 MNHNY and CDR2 SVGAGI (reference sequence). V was clipped by 6 bases and J by 7 bases; unmatched bases: 10. In nucleotides, the CDR3 is TGTGCCAGCAGGTACCCCGGACAGGGCGGTGGCTACACCTTC. This gives the protein CASRYPGQGGGYTF.

This clone was seen a single time. The rearrangement links TRBV19 to TRBJ2-5, with unresolved D. Trimming pared 0 bases from V and 5 bases from J, leaving 4 bases between. The CDR3 has 12 amino acids. The germline gives CDR1 LNHDA, CDR2 SQIVND (reference sequence). CDR3 nucleotide sequence: TGTGCCAGTAGTATAGATTCTGAGACCCAGTACTTC. Protein: CASSIDSETQYF. The whole variable domain, filled in from reference TRBV19 and TRBJ2-5, reads DGGITQSPKYLFRKEGQNVTLSCEQNLNHDAMYWYRQDPGQGLRLIYYSQIVNDFQKGDIAEGYSVSREKKESFPLTVTSAQKNPTAFYLCASSIDSETQYFGPGTRLLVL.

This clone showed up just once. This chain connects TRBV6-5 to TRBJ2-5, with 9 bases aligning to TRBD1. V shed 5 bases and J 2 bases; nucleotides not matched to a gene: 6. The CDR3 is 15 amino acids. CDR1 and CDR2 from the germline V gene are MNHEY and SVGAGI. The CDR3 loop is CASSGGGQGQETQYF. CDR3 bases: TGTGCCAGCAGTGGCGGTGGACAGGGGCAAGAGACCCAGTACTTC.

V gene TRBV5-6 combines with J gene TRBJ1-1; D might be TRBD1 (6 bases). Germline assignment: CDR1 SGHDT and CDR2 YYEEEE. The CDR3 spans 17 residues. V was pared by 2 bases and J by 0 bases, with 17 bases between. CDR3 nucleotide sequence: TGTGCCAGCAGCTTATCTCTGGGCCCAGGGGTGAACACTGAAGCTTTCTTT. Its protein is CASSLSLGPGVNTEAFF. The full variable domain, its missing parts supplied by reference TRBV5-6 and TRBJ1-1, is DAGVTQSPTHLIKTRGQQVTLRCSPKSGHDTVSWYQQALGQGPQFIFQYYEEEERQRGNFPDRFSGHQFPNYSSELNVNALLLGDSALYLCASSLSLGPGVNTEAFFGQGTRLTVV.

The chain links TRBV30 to TRBJ2-7, with 8 bases aligning to TRBD1. J lost 6 bases, V lost 3 bases, and 10 bases had no gene match. Germline-derived CDR1 and CDR2 are GTSNPN and SVGIG (reference sequence). The CDR3 totals 14 residues. In nucleotides, the CDR3 is TGTGCCTGGAGGGTACGACAGGGGCAAGGCGAGCAGTACTTC. Amino acid sequence: CAWRVRQGQGEQYF.

The genes are TRBV14 and TRBJ1-1; D is ambiguous. The CDR3 length is 12 residues. Trimming left V 5 bases short and J 5 bases short, with 9 bases between. Germline assignment: CDR1 SGHDN and CDR2 FVKESK. The CDR3 protein is CASSWAGTEAFF. The CDR3 DNA reads as TGTGCCAGCAGCTGGGCGGGGACTGAAGCTTTCTTT.

The chain employs TRBV30 and TRBJ1-6, with no clear D. Per the germline V gene, CDR1 is GTSNPN and CDR2 is SVGIG (reference sequence). The length of the CDR3 is 14 residues. The V end lost 2 bases, the J end lost 6 bases, and 11 bases lay between the germline ends. CDR3 loop: CAWSQVLPNSPLHF. The CDR3 region has the DNA TGTGCCTGGAGTCAGGTCCTACCTAATTCACCCCTCCACTTT.

V usage is TRBV18 and J usage is TRBJ1-5; 9 nucleotides align to TRBD1. Germline V gives CDR1 KGHSH, CDR2 LQKENI. The J segment lost 4 bases and the V segment lost 5 bases, leaving 9 bases of the junction unmatched. CDR3 size: 16 residues. The CDR3 reads CASSTRGQGVNQPQHF. CDR3 sequence (DNA): TGTGCCAGCTCAACGAGGGGACAGGGTGTGAATCAGCCCCAGCATTTT.

V usage is TRBV6-6 and J usage is TRBJ2-2; D is unclear. The germline V gene has CDR1 MNHNY and CDR2 SVGAGI (reference sequence). The V and J ends lost 7 bases and 7 bases respectively, with 13 bases between them. This CDR3 spans 13 amino acids. CDR3 amino acids: CASNLGFGGELFF. CDR3 in DNA: TGTGCCAGCAACCTCGGGTTCGGCGGGGAGCTGTTTTTT.

V gene TRBV6-1 combines with J gene TRBJ1-3, with no clear D. The CDR3 consists of 16 residues. CDR1 is MNHNS and CDR2 is SASEGT in the germline V gene. The V end was cut by 4 bases, the J end by 0 bases, with 13 bases between. CDR3: CASSALPGYSGNTIYF. The CDR3 bases are TGTGCCAGCAGTGCCCTCCCGGGATACTCTGGAAACACCATATATTTT.

The V and J genes are TRBV7-9 and TRBJ2-5; 8 bases align to TRBD1. Germline loops: CDR1 SEHNR, CDR2 FQNEAQ (reference sequence). This CDR3 is 14 amino acids long. J gave up 2 bases and V 1 base, and 0 bases lay outside the gene matches. For the CDR3, the DNA is TGTGCCAGCAGCTTAGGACAGGGGCAAGAGACCCAGTACTTC. Its translation: CASSLGQGQETQYF.

This clone came up a few times. The chain recombines TRBV30 with TRBJ1-5; unclear D gene. The V end lost 1 base, the J end lost 2 bases, and 9 bases lay between the germline ends. Per the germline V gene, CDR1 is GTSNPN and CDR2 is SVGIG (reference sequence). The CDR3 loop spans 14 amino acids. The CDR3 spells CAWSDGLGNQPQHF. The DNA for the CDR3 is TGTGCCTGGAGTGATGGACTGGGCAATCAGCCCCAGCATTTT.

This clone was counted once. The chain is built from TRBV27 and TRBJ1-2, with 9 bases identical to TRBD1. Germline loops: CDR1 MNHEY, CDR2 SMNVEV (reference sequence). The CDR3 length is 13 residues. V was clipped by 4 bases and J by 5 bases; unmatched bases: 2. In DNA, the CDR3 is TGTGCCAGCAGTTCGGGACAGGGTTATGGCTACACCTTC. It translates to CASSSGQGYGYTF.